This record looks at one T cell receptor beta chain sequence and its context. Its antigen is unidentified. Measured with immunoSEQ multiplex PCR; TCRdb has only the in-frame clones, and not every one. Of over 150,000 clones in the sample, roughly 93% were seen once. CDR3 length equals 15 residues. Germline-derived CDR1 and CDR2 are SEHNR and FQNEAQ (reference sequence). V was clipped by 4 bases and J by 6 bases, with 16 bases between them. This entry comes from a study of T cell responses to AZD1222 COVID-19 vaccine. Regarding the study as a whole: Among AZD1222 vaccinees, only 5 to 7 were seropositive at baseline.

The specimen comprised peripheral blood, sampled 28 days after the second dose of the MenACWY control vaccine. The genes are TRBV7-9 and TRBJ1-3; a possible D gene is TRBD1 (5 bases). This TCR came from an adult who received the MenACWY meningococcal vaccine as a control. This chain's CDR3 is CASSSLGGSQNTIYF. The CDR3 bases are TGTGCCAGCAGCTCCCTCGGGGGATCCCAAAACACCATATATTTT.